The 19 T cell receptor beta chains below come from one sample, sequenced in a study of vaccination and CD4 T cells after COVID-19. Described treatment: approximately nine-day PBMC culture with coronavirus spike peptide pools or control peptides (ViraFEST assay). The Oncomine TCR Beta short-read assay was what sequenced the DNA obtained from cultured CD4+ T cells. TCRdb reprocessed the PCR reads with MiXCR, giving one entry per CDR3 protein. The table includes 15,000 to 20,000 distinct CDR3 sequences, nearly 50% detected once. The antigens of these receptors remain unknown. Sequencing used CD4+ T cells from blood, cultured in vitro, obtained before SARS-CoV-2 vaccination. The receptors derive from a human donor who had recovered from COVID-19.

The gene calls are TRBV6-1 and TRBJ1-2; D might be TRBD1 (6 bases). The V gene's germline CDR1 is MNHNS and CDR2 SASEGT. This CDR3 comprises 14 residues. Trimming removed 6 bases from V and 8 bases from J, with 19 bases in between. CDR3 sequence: CASRPTGNYGGYTF. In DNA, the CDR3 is TGTGCCAGCAGACCTACAGGGAACTATGGCGGCTACACCTTC.

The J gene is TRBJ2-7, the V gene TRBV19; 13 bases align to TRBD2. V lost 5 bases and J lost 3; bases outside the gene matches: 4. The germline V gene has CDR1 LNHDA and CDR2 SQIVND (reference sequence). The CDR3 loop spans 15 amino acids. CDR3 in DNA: TGTGCCAGTAGTCGGGGACTAGCGGGGAGCTACGAGCAGTACTTC. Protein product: CASSRGLAGSYEQYF.

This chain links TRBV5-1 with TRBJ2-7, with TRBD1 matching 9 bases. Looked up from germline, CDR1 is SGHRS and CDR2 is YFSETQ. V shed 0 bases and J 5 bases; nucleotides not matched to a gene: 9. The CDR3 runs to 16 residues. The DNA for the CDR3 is TGCGCCAGCAGCTTGGGGGCGGGGACAGGGATGAACGAGCAGTACTTC. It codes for CASSLGAGTGMNEQYF.

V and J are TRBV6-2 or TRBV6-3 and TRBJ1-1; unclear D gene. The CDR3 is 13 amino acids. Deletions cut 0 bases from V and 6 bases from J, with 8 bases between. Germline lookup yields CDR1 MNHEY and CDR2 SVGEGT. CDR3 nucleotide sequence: TGTGCCAGCAGTTACTCGAGAGGGTCTGAAGCTTTCTTT. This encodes CASSYSRGSEAFF.

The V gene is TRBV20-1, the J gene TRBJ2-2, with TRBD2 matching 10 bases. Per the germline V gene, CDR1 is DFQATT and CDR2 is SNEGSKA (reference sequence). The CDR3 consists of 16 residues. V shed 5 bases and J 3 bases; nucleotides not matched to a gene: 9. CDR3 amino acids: CSARSSGRGYTGELFF. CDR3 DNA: TGCAGTGCTCGCTCAAGCGGGAGGGGGTACACCGGGGAGCTGTTTTTT.

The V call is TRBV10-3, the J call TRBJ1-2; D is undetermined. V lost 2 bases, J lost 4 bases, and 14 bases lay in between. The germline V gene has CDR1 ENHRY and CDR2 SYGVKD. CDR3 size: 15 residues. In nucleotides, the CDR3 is TGTGCCATCAGTGAGACACCCCGGATGAGCTATGGCTACACCTTC. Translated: CAISETPRMSYGYTF.

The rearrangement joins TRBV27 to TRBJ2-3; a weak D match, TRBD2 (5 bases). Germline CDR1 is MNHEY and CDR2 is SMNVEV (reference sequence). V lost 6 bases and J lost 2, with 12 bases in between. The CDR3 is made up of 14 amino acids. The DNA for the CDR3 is TGTGCCAGCAGCAATGGACTGTTCACAGATACGCAGTATTTT. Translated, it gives CASSNGLFTDTQYF.

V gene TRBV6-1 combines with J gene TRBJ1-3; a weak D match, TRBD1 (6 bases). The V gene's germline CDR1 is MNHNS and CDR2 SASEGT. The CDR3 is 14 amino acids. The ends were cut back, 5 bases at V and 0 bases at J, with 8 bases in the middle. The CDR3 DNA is TGTGCCAGCAGTCGACAGGTCTCTGGAAACACCATATATTTT. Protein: CASSRQVSGNTIYF.

The CDR3 DNA reads as TGTGCCAGCAGCCCTGGACGTGTTAGCAATCAGCCCCAGCATTTT. Encoded protein: CASSPGRVSNQPQHF. V gene TRBV7-8 combines with J gene TRBJ1-5; D not certain. Trimming removed 5 bases from V and 0 bases from J, with 11 bases in between. The CDR3 is 15 residues long. Germline V CDR1 and CDR2: SGHVS, FQNEAQ.

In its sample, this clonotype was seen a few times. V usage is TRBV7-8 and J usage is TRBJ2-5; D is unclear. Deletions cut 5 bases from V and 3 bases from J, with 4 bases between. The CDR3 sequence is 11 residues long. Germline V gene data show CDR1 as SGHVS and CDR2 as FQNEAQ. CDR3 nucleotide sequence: TGTGCCAGCAGCCGCGAAGAGACCCAGTACTTC. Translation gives CASSREETQYF.

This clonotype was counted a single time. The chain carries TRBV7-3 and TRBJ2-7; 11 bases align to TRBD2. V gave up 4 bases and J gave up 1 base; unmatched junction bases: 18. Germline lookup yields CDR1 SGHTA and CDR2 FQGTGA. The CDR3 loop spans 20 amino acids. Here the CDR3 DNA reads TGTGCCAGCAGCTCCCGGTTGGAACCACAGGGGACTAGCGGTTCCTACGAGCAGTACTTC. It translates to CASSSRLEPQGTSGSYEQYF.

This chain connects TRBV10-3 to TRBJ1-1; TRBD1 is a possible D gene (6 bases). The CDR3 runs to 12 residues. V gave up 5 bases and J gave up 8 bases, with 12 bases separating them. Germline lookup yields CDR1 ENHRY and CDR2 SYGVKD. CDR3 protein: CAISPGGWEAFF. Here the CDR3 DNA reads TGTGCCATCAGTCCCGGGGGCTGGGAAGCTTTCTTT.

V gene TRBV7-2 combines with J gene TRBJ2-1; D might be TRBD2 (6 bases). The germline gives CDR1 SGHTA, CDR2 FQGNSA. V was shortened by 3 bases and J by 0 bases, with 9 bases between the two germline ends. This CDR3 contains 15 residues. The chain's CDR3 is CASSLEGSSYNEQFF. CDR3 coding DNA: TGTGCCAGCAGCTTGGAGGGGAGCTCCTACAATGAGCAGTTCTTC.

The CDR3 DNA sequence: TGCAGTGGGGGGGCCCTCTCCTACAATGAGCAGTTCTTC. Amino acids: CSGGALSYNEQFF. This chain uses TRBV20-1 with TRBJ2-1; D may correspond to TRBD1 or TRBD2 (6 bases each). Germline CDR1 and CDR2: DFQATT and SNEGSKA (reference sequence). The CDR3 consists of 13 residues. Trimming removed 7 bases from V and 0 bases from J, with 10 bases in between.

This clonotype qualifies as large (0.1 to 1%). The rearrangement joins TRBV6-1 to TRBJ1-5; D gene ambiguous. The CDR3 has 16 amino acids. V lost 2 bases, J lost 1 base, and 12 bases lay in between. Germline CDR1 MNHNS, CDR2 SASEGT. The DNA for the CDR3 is TGTGCCAGCAGTGAATTAAACCCTGGAAGCAATCAGCCCCAGCATTTT. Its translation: CASSELNPGSNQPQHF.

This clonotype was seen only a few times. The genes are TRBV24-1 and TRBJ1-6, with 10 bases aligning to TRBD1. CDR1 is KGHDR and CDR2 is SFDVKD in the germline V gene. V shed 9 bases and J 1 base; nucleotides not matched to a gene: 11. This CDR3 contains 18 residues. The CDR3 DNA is TGTGCCACCCGAAAGCGAAGGACAGGGGGGTCCTATAATTCACCCCTCCACTTT. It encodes CATRKRRTGGSYNSPLHF.

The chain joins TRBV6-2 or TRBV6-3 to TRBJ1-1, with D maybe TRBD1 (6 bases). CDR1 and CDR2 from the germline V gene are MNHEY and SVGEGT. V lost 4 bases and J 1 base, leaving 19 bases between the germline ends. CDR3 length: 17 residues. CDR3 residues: CASSFIGQRNPNTEAFF. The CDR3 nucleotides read TGTGCCAGCAGTTTCATTGGACAGAGGAATCCGAACACTGAAGCTTTCTTT.

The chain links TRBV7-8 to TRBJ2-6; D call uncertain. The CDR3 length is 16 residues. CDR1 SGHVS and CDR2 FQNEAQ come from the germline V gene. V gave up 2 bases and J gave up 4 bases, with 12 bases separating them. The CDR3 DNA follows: TGTGCCAGCAGCTTAAGGACGGGTTCCGGGGCCAACGTCCTGACTTTC. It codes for CASSLRTGSGANVLTF.

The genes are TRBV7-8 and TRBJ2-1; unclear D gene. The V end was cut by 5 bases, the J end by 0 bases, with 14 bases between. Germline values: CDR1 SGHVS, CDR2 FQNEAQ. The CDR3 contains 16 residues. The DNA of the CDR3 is TGTGCCAGCAGCGGGGAAGACCCTAGCTCCTACAATGAGCAGTTCTTC. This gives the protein CASSGEDPSSYNEQFF.